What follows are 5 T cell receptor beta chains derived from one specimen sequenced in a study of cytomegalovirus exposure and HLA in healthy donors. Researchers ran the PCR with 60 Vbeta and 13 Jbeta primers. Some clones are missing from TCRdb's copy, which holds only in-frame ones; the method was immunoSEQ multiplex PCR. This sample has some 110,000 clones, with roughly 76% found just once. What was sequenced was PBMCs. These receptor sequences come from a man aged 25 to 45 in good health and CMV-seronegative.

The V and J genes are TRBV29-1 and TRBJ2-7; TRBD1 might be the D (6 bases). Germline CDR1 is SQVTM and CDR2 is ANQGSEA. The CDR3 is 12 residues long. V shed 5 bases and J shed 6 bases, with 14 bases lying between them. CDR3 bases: TGCAGCGTTACCTCGACAGGTCTCGAGCAGTACTTC. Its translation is CSVTSTGLEQYF.

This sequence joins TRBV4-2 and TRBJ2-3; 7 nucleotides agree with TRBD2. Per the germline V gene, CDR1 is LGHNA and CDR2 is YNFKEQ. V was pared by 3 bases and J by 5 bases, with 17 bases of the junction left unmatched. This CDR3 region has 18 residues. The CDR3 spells CASSHGAWGGEDLDTQYF. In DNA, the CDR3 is TGTGCCAGCAGCCATGGGGCTTGGGGGGGGGAGGATCTAGATACGCAGTATTTT.

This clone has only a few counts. The CDR3 nucleotides are TGTGCCAGCAGCTCCTTGTCTGGAAACACCATATATTTT. Translation gives CASSSLSGNTIYF. The chain combines TRBV7-2 with TRBJ1-3; the D is unclear. Germline V gives CDR1 SGHTA, CDR2 FQGNSA. The CDR3 consists of 13 residues. V lost 4 bases, J lost 1 base, and 5 bases lay in between. Complete variable domain (other parts from reference TRBV7-2 and TRBJ1-3): GAGVSQSPSNKVTEKGKDVELRCDPISGHTALYWYRQSLGQGLEFLIYFQGNSAPDKSGLPSDRFSAERTGGSVSTLTIQRTQQEDSAVYLCASSSLSGNTIYFGEGSWLTVV.

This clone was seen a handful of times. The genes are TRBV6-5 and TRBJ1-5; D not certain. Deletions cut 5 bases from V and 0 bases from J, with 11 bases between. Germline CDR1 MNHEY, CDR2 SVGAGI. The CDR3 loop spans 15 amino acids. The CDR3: CASSVPADSNQPQHF. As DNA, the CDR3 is TGTGCCAGCAGTGTACCCGCGGATAGCAATCAGCCCCAGCATTTT.

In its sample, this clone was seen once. The CDR3 loop is CASSLDGSGGATDTQYF. The DNA of the CDR3 is TGTGCCAGCAGCTTAGATGGGAGCGGGGGGGCCACAGATACGCAGTATTTT. The chain is built from TRBV11-2 and TRBJ2-3; TRBD2 aligns across 10 bases. The CDR3 runs 17 residues. V lost 0 bases, J lost 2 bases, and 5 bases stayed unmatched. Germline values: CDR1 SGHAT, CDR2 FQNNGV.